The sequence of this T cell receptor beta chain was determined in a study of T-cell reconstitution after alpha-beta-depleted transplantation in children. The CDR3 length is 15 residues. The V end lost 0 bases, the J end lost 4 bases, and 10 bases lay between the germline ends. Germline loops: CDR1 LGHDT, CDR2 YNNKEL (reference sequence). This sample's TCRbeta library carried unique molecular identifier barcodes. From the PCR reads, TCRdb called clonotypes with MiXCR, one entry per CDR3 protein. In the table there are some 550,000 distinct CDR3 sequences, about 17% of which are singletons. This clonotype was counted a single time.

This receptor was identified in a human donor who donated a stem cell graft to a child with acute lymphoblastic leukemia. The chain recombines TRBV3-1 with TRBJ2-1; D call uncertain. This material consisted of PBMCs from the stem cell graft donor, taken from the stem cell graft. The CDR3 DNA is TGTGCCAGCAGCCAAGATTCCGGGCCTTACAATGAGCAGTTCTTC. Translating gives CASSQDSGPYNEQFF.